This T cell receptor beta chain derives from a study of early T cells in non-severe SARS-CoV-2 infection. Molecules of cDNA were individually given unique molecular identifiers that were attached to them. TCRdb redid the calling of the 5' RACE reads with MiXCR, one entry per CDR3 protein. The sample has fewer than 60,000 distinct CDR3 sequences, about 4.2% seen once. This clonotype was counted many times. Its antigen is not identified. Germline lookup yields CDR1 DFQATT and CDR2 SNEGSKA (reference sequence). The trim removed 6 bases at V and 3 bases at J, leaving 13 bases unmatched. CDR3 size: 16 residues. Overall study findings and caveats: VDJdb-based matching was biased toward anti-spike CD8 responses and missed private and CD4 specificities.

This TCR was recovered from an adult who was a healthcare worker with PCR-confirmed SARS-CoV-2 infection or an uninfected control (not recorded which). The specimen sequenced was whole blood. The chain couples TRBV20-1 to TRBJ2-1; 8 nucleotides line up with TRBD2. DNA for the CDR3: TGCAGTGCACCGCCAGCGGGAGCCATCAACTACAATGAGCAGTTCTTC. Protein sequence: CSAPPAGAINYNEQFF.